The next 7 T cell receptor beta chains were all read from a single sample in a study of blood T cell repertoires in COVID-19. The method was immunoSEQ multiplex PCR; TCRdb's version includes in-frame clones alone and lacks a portion of them. The sample carries about 480,000 clones, around nine tenths recorded once. The specimen sequenced was PBMCs or T cells enriched from blood (not recorded which). These receptors all stem from a woman between 40 and 55 years old who had recovered from COVID-19.

This rearrangement joins TRBV7-8 to TRBJ1-5; TRBD1 agrees at 7 bases. From germline, CDR1 is SGHVS and CDR2 FQNEAQ. The CDR3 length is 15 residues. Trimming removed 6 bases from V and 6 bases from J; junction bases left unmatched: 11. The CDR3 region has the DNA TGTGCCAGCAGTTTAACTACAGGGGTATCTCAGCCCCAGCATTTT. Its translation is CASSLTTGVSQPQHF.

As for this clone: Other DNA sequences within the sample encode an identical CDR3. The rearrangement joins TRBV6-5 to TRBJ2-7; no reliable D call. Trimming took 2 bases from V and 3 from J, leaving 8 bases between them. The germline V gene has CDR1 MNHEY and CDR2 SVGAGI. The CDR3 has 13 amino acids. The CDR3 bases are TGTGCCAGCAGTTACCGACAAGGCTACGAGCAGTACTTC. It specifies CASSYRQGYEQYF.

This chain uses TRBV11-2 with TRBJ1-2; D uncertain. The CDR3 totals 15 residues. Trimming cost V 0 bases and J 5 bases, with 13 bases left between them. Germline CDR1 and CDR2: SGHAT and FQNNGV. The CDR3, as DNA: TGTGCCAGCAGCTTAGATCTAAGACACAAGTATGGCTACACCTTC. Translating it yields CASSLDLRHKYGYTF.

The chain joins TRBV9 to TRBJ2-5; the D is unclear. The germline V gene has CDR1 SGDLS and CDR2 YYNGEE. The length of the CDR3 is 13 residues. V was cut by 0 bases and J by 5 bases, with 8 bases left in between. For the CDR3, the DNA is TGTGCCAGCAGCGTAGCTCTGAGGGAGACCCAGTACTTC. It encodes CASSVALRETQYF.

This clone was observed a single time. This chain connects TRBV7-2 to TRBJ2-2; 7 bases agree with TRBD1. Germline V CDR1 and CDR2: SGHTA, FQGNSA. The CDR3 extends over 15 amino acids. V shed 4 bases, J shed 1 base, and the junction held 3 bases outside the gene matches. CDR3 in amino acids: CASSYGQENTGELFF. In nucleotides, the CDR3 is TGTGCCAGCAGCTACGGACAGGAGAACACCGGGGAGCTGTTTTTT.

The chain recombines TRBV7-2 with TRBJ1-1; 10 bases are a match to TRBD1. The CDR3 consists of 15 residues. The V gene end was trimmed by 5 bases and the J gene end by 0 bases; junction bases not matched to a gene: 3. Germline V gives CDR1 SGHTA, CDR2 FQGNSA. DNA of the CDR3: TGTGCCAGCAGCGTGGGACAGGGGATGAACACTGAAGCTTTCTTT. Its protein product is CASSVGQGMNTEAFF.

This clone has just a few counts. This chain joins TRBV19 and TRBJ2-1; 8 nucleotides match TRBD2. The V segment lost 6 bases and the J segment 5 bases; nucleotides outside the gene matches: 6. The CDR3 has 14 residues. Germline lookup yields CDR1 LNHDA and CDR2 SQIVND (reference sequence). The CDR3 DNA is TGTGCCAGTAGGGCACTAGCGGAGCACAATGAGCAGTTCTTC. Its protein product is CASRALAEHNEQFF.